Listed below are T cell receptor beta chains from one sample, sequenced in a study of vaccination effects on CD4 cells after COVID-19. Generated by immunoSEQ multiplex PCR, the TCRdb table keeps only in-frame clones and is missing some. This table has 40,000 to 50,000 clones, approximately 81% appearing once. The antigens for these receptors are not known. The sample here was CD4+ T cells from PBMCs cultured with a peptide pool, taken before COVID-19 vaccination. These TCRs come from a human donor who had a prior SARS-CoV-2 infection. The CDR3 runs from the conserved cysteine through the conserved F or W. The D gene is left open where the match is weak. Size is stated for part of the rows, as once, few or many counts, or as a class when the clone is expanded.

v_gene	d_gene	j_gene	abundance	CDR3nt	CDR3aa
TRBV6-5	.	TRBJ2-2	.	TGTGCCAGCAGTTACGGGATCAACACCGGGGAGCTGTTTTTT	CASSYGINTGELFF
TRBV12-3/TRBV12-4	TRBD2	TRBJ2-3	.	TGTGCCAGCAAACTAGCGGGGGCGCAGTATTTT	CASKLAGAQYF
TRBV5-1	TRBD2	TRBJ2-3	.	TGCGCCAGCAGCTTGTTGCAAGCGGGGTCATACCCTACGCAGTATTTT	CASSLLQAGSYPTQYF
TRBV5-1	.	TRBJ2-5	.	TGCGCCAGCAGCTTGGATGCCGGGTTCGAGACCCAGTACTTC	CASSLDAGFETQYF
TRBV7-2	TRBD1	TRBJ2-7	.	TGTGCCAGCAGCCCGTCCCGGGACAGGGGCATCTACGAGCAGTACTTC	CASSPSRDRGIYEQYF
TRBV6-5	TRBD1	TRBJ2-7	.	TGTGCCAGCCGCTGGACAGGGGGGCACTCCTACGAGCAGTACTTC	CASRWTGGHSYEQYF
TRBV6-6	.	TRBJ2-1	.	TGTGCCAGCAGTTACTCTAGGGATGAGCAGTTCTTC	CASSYSRDEQFF
TRBV21-1	.	TRBJ1-1	.	TGTGCCAGCAGCAATTATCTCCGGGGTGAAGCTTTCTTT	CASSNYLRGEAFF
TRBV7-2	.	TRBJ1-3	few	TGTGCCAGCAGCATGGGACTACACCCTGGAAACACCATATATTTT	CASSMGLHPGNTIYF
TRBV5-6	.	TRBJ2-5	.	TGTGCCAGCAGCAGCGCAGGGGGGACCCAAGAGACCCAGTACTTC	CASSSAGGTQETQYF
TRBV12-5	TRBD1	TRBJ2-5	.	TGTGCTAGTGGGGTGACGACAGGGCTTACAGAGACCCAGTACTTC	CASGVTTGLTETQYF
TRBV19	TRBD1	TRBJ1-5	.	TGTGCCAGTAGTCCGGGGCAGGGGGCTGGTGCGGAGCAGCCCCAGCATTTT	CASSPGQGAGAEQPQHF
TRBV9	TRBD2	TRBJ2-4	.	TGTGCCAGCAGCGTAGCTCCTTTGGGGCTAGCGGGGGGGCCGGCAGGAAACATTCAGTACTTC	CASSVAPLGLAGGPAGNIQYF
TRBV4-1	.	TRBJ2-1	.	TGCGCCAGCAGCCAATTCGGTCTAGCACTCTACAATGAGCAGTTCTTC	CASSQFGLALYNEQFF
TRBV7-3	.	TRBJ2-1	.	TGTGCCAGCAGTCCCGGGAATCTGCCGCCTGAGCAGTTCTTC	CASSPGNLPPEQFF
TRBV4-1	TRBD2	TRBJ2-7	.	TGCGCCAGCAGCCCGAGGACTCTAGCGGGAGTCTCCTACGAGCAGTACTTC	CASSPRTLAGVSYEQYF
TRBV11-3	.	TRBJ2-3	few	TGTGCCAGCAGCGAGTATGCAGATACGCAGTATTTT	CASSEYADTQYF
TRBV29-1	TRBD2	TRBJ2-3	.	TGCAGCGTTCTAAAGACTAGCGGGGACCATACGCAGTATTTT	CSVLKTSGDHTQYF